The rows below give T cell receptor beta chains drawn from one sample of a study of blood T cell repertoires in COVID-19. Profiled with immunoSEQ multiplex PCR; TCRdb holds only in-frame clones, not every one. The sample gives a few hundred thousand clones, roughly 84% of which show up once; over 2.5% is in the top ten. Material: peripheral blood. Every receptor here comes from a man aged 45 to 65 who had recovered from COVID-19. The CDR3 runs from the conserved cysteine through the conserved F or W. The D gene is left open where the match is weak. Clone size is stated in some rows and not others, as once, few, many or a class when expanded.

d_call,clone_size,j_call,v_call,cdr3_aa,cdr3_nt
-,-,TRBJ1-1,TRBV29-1,CSVELLMLAFF,TGCAGCGTTGAATTACTGATGTTGGCTTTCTTT
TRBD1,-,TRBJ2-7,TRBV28,CASSLAGQGKSREQYF,TGTGCCAGCAGTTTAGCTGGACAGGGAAAGTCTCGCGAGCAGTACTTC
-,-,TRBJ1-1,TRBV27,CASRSGTHTEAFF,TGTGCCAGCAGATCAGGTACACACACTGAAGCTTTCTTT
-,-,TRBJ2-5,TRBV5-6,CASSLAGVETQYF,TGTGCCAGCAGCTTGGCAGGGGTAGAGACCCAGTACTTC
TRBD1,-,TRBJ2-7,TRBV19,CASSGTGRSEQYF,TGTGCCAGTAGTGGGACAGGGAGGAGCGAGCAGTACTTC
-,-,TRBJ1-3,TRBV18,CASSPNLGNTIYF,TGTGCCAGCTCACCTAACCTCGGGAACACCATATATTTT
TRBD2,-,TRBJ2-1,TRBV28,CVSSLPGTGRSAQASGSIDEQFF,TGTGTCAGCAGTTTACCAGGGACAGGAAGATCCGCACAAGCTAGCGGGAGTATAGATGAGCAGTTCTTC
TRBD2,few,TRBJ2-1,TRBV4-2,CASSQVKLAENEQFF,TGTGCCAGCAGCCAAGTCAAGCTAGCGGAAAATGAGCAGTTCTTC
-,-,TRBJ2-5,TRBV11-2,CASSSELLRETQYF,TGTGCCAGCAGCTCCGAGCTGCTCCGAGAGACCCAGTACTTC
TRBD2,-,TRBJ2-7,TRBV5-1,CASSAGLAGVGEQYF,TGCGCCAGCAGCGCCGGACTAGCGGGAGTTGGGGAGCAGTACTTC
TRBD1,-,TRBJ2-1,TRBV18,CASAYTGTGENEQFF,TGTGCCAGCGCTTACACCGGGACAGGGGAGAATGAGCAGTTCTTC
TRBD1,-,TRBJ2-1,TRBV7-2,CASSLRQGAGYNEQFF,TGTGCCAGCAGCTTAAGACAGGGGGCTGGGTACAATGAGCAGTTCTTC
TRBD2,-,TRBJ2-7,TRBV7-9,CASSSFGTSRDEQYF,TGTGCCAGCAGCTCATTCGGGACTAGCAGGGACGAGCAGTACTTC
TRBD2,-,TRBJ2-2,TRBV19,CASSRPGLAGNAGELFF,TGTGCCAGTAGCCGTCCGGGACTAGCGGGAAACGCCGGGGAGCTGTTTTTT
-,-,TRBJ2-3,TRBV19,CASSIDRGTSSTDTQYF,TGTGCCAGTAGTATAGATAGGGGGACCTCTAGCACAGATACGCAGTATTTT
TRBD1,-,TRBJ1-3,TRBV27,CASRSTGKSSGNTIYF,TGTGCCAGCAGGTCGACAGGGAAGAGCTCTGGAAACACCATATATTTT
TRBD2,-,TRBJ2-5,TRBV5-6,CASSWTVGSGSRQTQYF,TGTGCCAGCAGCTGGACTGTGGGTAGCGGGAGTCGACAGACCCAGTACTTC
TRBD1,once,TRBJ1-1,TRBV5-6,CASSLESGTGVMNTEAFF,TGTGCCAGCAGCTTGGAATCCGGGACAGGGGTCATGAACACTGAAGCTTTCTTT
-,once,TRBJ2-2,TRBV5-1,CASSLAPLSTGELFF,TGCGCCAGCAGCTTGGCCCCTCTGAGCACCGGGGAGCTGTTTTTT
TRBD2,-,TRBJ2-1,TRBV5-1,CASSLVLALHNEQFF,TGCGCCAGCAGCTTGGTACTAGCGCTCCACAATGAGCAGTTCTTC
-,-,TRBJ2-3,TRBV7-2,CASSLGLGTDTQYF,TGTGCCAGCAGCCTCGGACTCGGCACAGATACGCAGTATTTT
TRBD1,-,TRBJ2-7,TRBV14,CASSQATGGAYEQYF,TGTGCCAGCAGCCAAGCGACAGGGGGAGCCTACGAGCAGTACTTC
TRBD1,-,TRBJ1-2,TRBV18,CASSLAPGQGAGGYTF,TGTGCCAGCTCACTCGCCCCCGGACAGGGGGCGGGAGGCTACACCTTC
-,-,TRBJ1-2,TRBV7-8,CASSLRGSYGYTF,TGTGCCAGCAGCTTAAGGGGTTCCTATGGCTACACCTTC
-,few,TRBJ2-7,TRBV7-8,CASSRFRGYEQYF,TGTGCCAGCAGCCGATTCAGGGGTTACGAGCAGTACTTC
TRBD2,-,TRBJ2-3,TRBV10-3,CAISPSGPTTDTQYF,TGTGCCATCAGTCCTAGCGGGCCCACCACAGATACGCAGTATTTT
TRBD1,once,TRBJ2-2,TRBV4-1,CASSHRTGEGGGELFF,TGCGCCAGCAGCCATAGGACAGGGGAGGGTGGCGGGGAGCTGTTTTTT
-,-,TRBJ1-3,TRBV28,CASNPVGQGSGNTIYF,TGTGCCAGCAATCCCGTGGGGCAGGGATCTGGAAACACCATATATTTT
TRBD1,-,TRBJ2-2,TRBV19,CASKREKRTGVSNTGELFF,TGTGCCAGTAAAAGAGAGAAGAGGACAGGGGTGTCGAACACCGGGGAGCTGTTTTTT
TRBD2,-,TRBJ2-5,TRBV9,CASSALAGVWETQYF,TGTGCCAGCAGCGCACTAGCGGGAGTTTGGGAGACCCAGTACTTC
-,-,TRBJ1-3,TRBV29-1,CSVRLGGTGNTIYF,TGCAGCGTTCGACTCGGAGGGACTGGAAACACCATATATTTT
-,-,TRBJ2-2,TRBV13,CASSLAGVYTGELFF,TGTGCCAGCAGCTTAGCGGGGGTTTACACCGGGGAGCTGTTTTTT
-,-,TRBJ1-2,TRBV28,CASSSPQGRLGYTF,TGTGCCAGCAGTTCCCCACAGGGACGGCTGGGGTACACCTTC
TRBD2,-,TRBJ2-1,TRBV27,CASSSTFIGTSAYNEQFF,TGTGCCAGCAGTTCCACCTTCATCGGGACTAGCGCCTACAATGAGCAGTTCTTC
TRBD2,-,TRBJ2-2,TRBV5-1,CASSLGTSGTRAGELFF,TGCGCCAGCAGCTTAGGGACTAGCGGGACAAGGGCCGGGGAGCTGTTTTTT
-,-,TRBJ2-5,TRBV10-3,CAISGAGAFTQYF,TGTGCCATCAGTGGCGCAGGGGCGTTTACCCAGTACTTC
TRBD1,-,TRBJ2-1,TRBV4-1,CASSRQGPYNEQFF,TGCGCCAGCAGTCGACAGGGGCCGTACAATGAGCAGTTCTTC
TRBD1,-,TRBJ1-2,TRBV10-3,CAISESLTGGIDGYTF,TGTGCCATCAGTGAGTCTCTGACAGGGGGCATAGATGGCTACACCTTC
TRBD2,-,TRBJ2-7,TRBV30,CAWSGLAGGSRSEQYF,TGTGCCTGGAGTGGACTAGCGGGAGGGTCCCGGAGCGAGCAGTACTTC
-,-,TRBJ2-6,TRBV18,CASSLFRVSSGANVLTF,TGTGCCAGCTCACTCTTCAGGGTTAGCTCTGGGGCCAACGTCCTGACTTTC